This T cell receptor (beta chain) appears in the sequencing data of a study of blood T cell repertoires in COVID-19. Study as a whole: Spain, Italy and the United States supplied samples that represented acute and convalescent COVID-19. Sources were T cells, B-cell-depleted T cells, or PBMCs; the material itself was cDNA or gDNA.

Between the trimmed V and J ends, which lost 6 bases and 1 base, there was a span of 15 bases. The CDR3 sequence is 16 residues long. The V gene's germline CDR1 is MNHEY and CDR2 SMNVEV (reference sequence). Generated by immunoSEQ multiplex PCR, the TCRdb table keeps only in-frame clones and is missing some. The sample shows 35,000 to 45,000 clones, 90% of them seen only once. V is TRBV27 and J is TRBJ2-2, with D uncertain. Sequencing input: peripheral blood. This clonotype was obtained from a man in his fifties or sixties with active COVID-19. CDR3 amino acids: CASSLEVKQNTGELFF. The CDR3 region has the DNA TGTGCCAGCAGCCTCGAGGTGAAACAGAACACCGGGGAGCTGTTTTTT.